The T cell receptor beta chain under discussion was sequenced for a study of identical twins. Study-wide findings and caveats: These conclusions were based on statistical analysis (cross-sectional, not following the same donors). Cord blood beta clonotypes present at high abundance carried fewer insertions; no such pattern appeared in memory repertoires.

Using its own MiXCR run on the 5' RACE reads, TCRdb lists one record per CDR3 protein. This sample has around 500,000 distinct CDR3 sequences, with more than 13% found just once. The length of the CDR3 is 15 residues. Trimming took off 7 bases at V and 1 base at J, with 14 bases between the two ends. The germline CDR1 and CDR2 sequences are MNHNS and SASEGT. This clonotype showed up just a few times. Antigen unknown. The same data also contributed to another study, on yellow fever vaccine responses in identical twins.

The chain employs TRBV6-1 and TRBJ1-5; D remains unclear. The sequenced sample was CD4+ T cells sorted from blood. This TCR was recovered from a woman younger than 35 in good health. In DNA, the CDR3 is TGTGCCAGCAAATACCAAGTGGGAAGCAATCAGCCCCAGCATTTT. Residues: CASKYQVGSNQPQHF.